Shown below are 29 T cell receptor beta chains from a single sample sequenced in a study of CXCR3-negative and CXCR3-positive naive CD8 T cells. Carrying UMI labels, the TRB cDNA libraries were prepared through 5' RACE. Following a re-call of the 5' RACE reads, TCRdb has one entry per CDR3 protein and lacks DNA. The sample includes more than 100,000 distinct CDR3 sequences. These TCRs' antigens remain unknown. Study-level points and caveats: Greater hydrophobicity was found in TRB CDR3s of CXCR3-positive naive cells than of CXCR3-negative naive cells.

Sequencing was carried out using naive CXCR3+ CD8+ T cells from blood. Subset here: CD45RO-CCR7+CD27+CD95- naive CD8+ T cells expressing CXCR3 (TNR3+). Every receptor here comes from a human donor in good health. Some clones in this sample may be carry-over from other donors' samples.

The CDR3: CASRQGWIGGYTF. The rearrangement links TRBV6-5 to TRBJ1-2; no DNA is available, so the TRBD1 call from TCRdb remains unchecked. The germline gives CDR1 MNHEY, CDR2 SVGAGI. The CDR3 sequence is 13 residues long.

The V gene is TRBV6-2 or TRBV6-3, the J gene TRBJ2-1. CDR1 and CDR2 (germline): MNHEY, SVGEGT. The CDR3 spans 15 residues. Here the CDR3 reads CASSHPGRSYNEQFF.

The genes are TRBV6-6 and TRBJ1-5. The CDR3 loop spans 12 amino acids. Germline lookup yields CDR1 MNHNY and CDR2 SVGAGI (reference sequence). The CDR3 is CASKEGNQPQHF.

The CDR3: CSARTGQSLETQYF. The J gene is TRBJ2-5, the V gene TRBV20-1; TCRdb outputs TRBD1, but without DNA this stays unchecked. The CDR3 has 14 residues. Looked up from germline, CDR1 is DFQATT and CDR2 is SNEGSKA (reference sequence).

The rearrangement joins TRBV7-7 to TRBJ2-7; absent DNA, TCRdb's TRBD1 call cannot be checked. Germline V lookup: CDR1 SSHAT, CDR2 FNYEAQ (reference sequence). The CDR3 has 12 residues. The CDR3 sequence is CASSFGKREQYF.

The gene calls are TRBV15 and TRBJ2-3; TCRdb proposes TRBD2, but this gene call is untestable without DNA. Germline loops: CDR1 LNHNV, CDR2 YYDKDF (reference sequence). CDR3 length: 15 residues. The chain's CDR3 is CATSRALNSAGTQYF.

V usage is TRBV29-1 and J usage is TRBJ2-7; TCRdb's D gene call, TRBD1, goes unchecked for lack of DNA. The CDR3 has 14 residues. Germline V CDR1 and CDR2: SQVTM, ANQGSEA. This CDR3 is CSVPRDRVGREQYF.

The chain joins TRBV28 to TRBJ2-5. Germline-derived CDR1 and CDR2 are MDHEN and SYDVKM. This CDR3 has 14 amino acids. The CDR3 here is CASSFRLMVETQYF.

The rearrangement joins TRBV6-2 or TRBV6-3 to TRBJ2-1. Germline V gene lookup returns CDR1 MNHEY and CDR2 SVGEGT. The CDR3 is 13 amino acids. Here the CDR3 reads CASSYSSYKEQFF.

The chain links TRBV12-3 or TRBV12-4 to TRBJ1-4; checking the TCRdb D call of TRBD1 is not possible without DNA. The CDR3 spans 15 residues. CDR3 amino acids: CASSPPGGADEKLFF.

This chain connects TRBV20-1 to TRBJ2-3; the D call of TRBD2 rests on TCRdb alone, since no DNA is present to check it. The CDR3 is 17 amino acids. Germline V lookup: CDR1 DFQATT, CDR2 SNEGSKA (reference sequence). The CDR3 loop reads CSARATALAGVEDTQYF.

The V gene is TRBV12-3 or TRBV12-4, the J gene TRBJ2-7; TCRdb's assignment of TRBD1 cannot be checked, as there is no DNA. This CDR3 is built from 13 residues. CDR3 sequence reads: CASSPTVGYEQYF.

V usage is TRBV5-1 and J usage is TRBJ1-5; the D gene TCRdb calls, TRBD1, cannot be checked with no DNA. The CDR3 extends over 20 amino acids. Germline lookup yields CDR1 SGHRS and CDR2 YFSETQ. The CDR3 protein is CARSDRETGKEDYSNQPQHF.

The J gene is TRBJ2-1, the V gene TRBV7-7. Germline-derived CDR1 and CDR2 are SSHAT and FNYEAQ (reference sequence). The CDR3 consists of 16 residues. CDR3 amino acids: CASSLALGGPPDEQFF.

The chain combines TRBV9 with TRBJ2-2. The CDR3 contains 17 residues. In germline, CDR1 is SGDLS, CDR2 YYNGEE. This CDR3 is CASSGHDWFANTGELFF.

The chain joins TRBV3-1 to TRBJ2-3. The CDR3 is 13 amino acids. Germline V CDR1 and CDR2: LGHDT, YNNKEL (reference sequence). The CDR3 region is CASTGLGTDTQYF.

This chain joins TRBV12-3 or TRBV12-4 and TRBJ1-6; TCRdb's D gene call, TRBD1, goes unchecked for lack of DNA. CDR3 length: 14 amino acids. CDR3 residues: CASSFGQGTAPLHF.

The chain recombines TRBV29-1 with TRBJ2-3; TCRdb outputs TRBD1, but without DNA this stays unchecked. Germline CDR1 SQVTM, CDR2 ANQGSEA. This CDR3 contains 14 residues. The CDR3 here is CSADRGTSTDTQYF.

The genes are TRBV30 and TRBJ1-1; TCRdb reports TRBD1, a call that lacks DNA to check it against. The CDR3 consists of 12 residues. CDR1 and CDR2 from the germline V gene are GTSNPN and SVGIG (reference sequence). The chain's CDR3 is CAWRGRAQEAFF.

This chain connects TRBV11-2 to TRBJ2-1; TCRdb returns TRBD1, unconfirmable since there is no DNA. CDR1 and CDR2 (germline): SGHAT, FQNNGV. This CDR3 has 16 residues. CDR3 sequence reads: CASSIVWGGIYNEQFF. Combining the CDR3 with reference TRBV11-2 and TRBJ2-1 gives the whole variable domain EAGVAQSPRYKIIEKRQSVAFWCNPISGHATLYWYQQILGQGPKLLIQFQNNGVVDDSQLPKDRFSAERLKGVDSTLKIQPAKLEDSAVYLCASSIVWGGIYNEQFFGPGTRLTVL.

The chain is built from TRBV15 and TRBJ2-2. Germline CDR1 LNHNV, CDR2 YYDKDF (reference sequence). The CDR3 runs to 14 residues. Here the CDR3 reads CATSSRQNTGELFF.

The rearrangement links TRBV7-6 to TRBJ2-7. The CDR3 has 15 residues. Germline-derived CDR1 and CDR2 are SGHVS and FNYEAQ. The CDR3 region is CASSLGVGSPYEQYF.

This chain joins TRBV11-2 and TRBJ1-1; as DNA is missing, the TRBD1 call by TCRdb cannot be tested. The CDR3 is 12 amino acids. Germline V lookup: CDR1 SGHAT, CDR2 FQNNGV. This chain's CDR3 is CASSSGAAEAFF. Full variable domain (outside the CDR3, taken from reference TRBV11-2 and TRBJ1-1): EAGVAQSPRYKIIEKRQSVAFWCNPISGHATLYWYQQILGQGPKLLIQFQNNGVVDDSQLPKDRFSAERLKGVDSTLKIQPAKLEDSAVYLCASSSGAAEAFFGQGTRLTVV.

The V gene is TRBV9, the J gene TRBJ2-2. Per the germline V gene, CDR1 is SGDLS and CDR2 is YYNGEE. The length of the CDR3 is 15 residues. The CDR3 loop is CASSVEGSRTGELFF.

The gene calls are TRBV7-8 and TRBJ1-4; TCRdb's assignment of TRBD1 cannot be checked, as there is no DNA. Germline-derived CDR1 and CDR2 are SGHVS and FQNEAQ. The CDR3 runs 17 residues. The CDR3 spells CASSLTLSWGTDEKLFF.

The J gene is TRBJ2-1, the V gene TRBV28; TCRdb lists TRBD2, though no DNA is available to test this call. Germline V gene lookup returns CDR1 MDHEN and CDR2 SYDVKM. This CDR3 region has 14 residues. CDR3 amino acids: CASSRRAGYNEQFF. Looking up the rest from reference TRBV28 and TRBJ2-1 gives the full variable domain: DVKVTQSSRYLVKRTGEKVFLECVQDMDHENMFWYRQDPGLGLRLIYFSYDVKMKEKGDIPEGYSVSREKKERFSLILESASTNQTSMYLCASSRRAGYNEQFFGPGTRLTVL.

This chain connects TRBV28 to TRBJ2-7; TCRdb's D call of TRBD2 is untestable without DNA. Germline CDR1 is MDHEN and CDR2 is SYDVKM. The CDR3 totals 16 residues. The CDR3 sequence is CASSLGLAGLSYEQYF.

The chain has TRBV5-6 and TRBJ2-3. This CDR3 contains 16 residues. In germline, CDR1 is SGHDT, CDR2 YYEEEE. The chain's CDR3 is CASSFYGSAITDTQYF.

The CDR3 reads CASSPQARSNTGELFF. The chain combines TRBV5-6 with TRBJ2-2; TCRdb's D call, TRBD2, is unchecked because there is no DNA. The length of the CDR3 is 16 residues. Germline V lookup: CDR1 SGHDT, CDR2 YYEEEE.